The following is a T cell receptor (beta chain) sequence with its context. J gave up 0 bases and V 5 bases, and 6 bases lay outside the gene matches. From germline, CDR1 is SGHVS and CDR2 FQNEAQ. The CDR3 has 15 residues. TCRdb's table, derived via immunoSEQ multiplex PCR, lists solely in-frame clones and lacks some. The sample includes just under 35,000 clones, 92% of them seen just once. This sample stems from a study of OX40 agonist ivuxolimab in advanced cancers. The receptor's source is an adult with an advanced solid tumor such as melanoma, head and neck, liver or kidney cancer. The chain is built from TRBV7-8 and TRBJ1-1; TRBD1 matches at 7 bases. The input for sequencing was CD4+ or CD8+ T cells sorted from blood, taken in a trial of the OX40 agonist ivuxolimab. The CDR3 bases are TGTGCCAGCAGCCCCCGACAGGGTGTGAACACTGAAGCTTTCTTT. Translation: CASSPRQGVNTEAFF.